Below, 14 T cell receptor beta chains from the same sample are listed, as sequenced in a study of CD8 T cells in ankylosing spondylitis. MiXCR, run by TCRdb on the 5' RACE reads, gives a single entry per CDR3 protein. The sample includes some 250,000 distinct CDR3 sequences, approximately 24% of them seen just once. The specimen was blood, either unsorted or a sorted T cell fraction (not recorded which). The receptors were sampled from a male donor with ankylosing spondylitis or in good health (not recorded which).

This clonotype was seen many times. This chain links TRBV28 with TRBJ2-4; 7 bases are a match to TRBD2. Trimming took 3 bases from V and 3 from J; bases not matched to a gene: 11. The CDR3 is 17 amino acids. The V gene's germline CDR1 is MDHEN and CDR2 SYDVKM. The CDR3 spells CASSFGYWGGSKNIQYF. CDR3 DNA: TGTGCCAGCAGTTTCGGGTATTGGGGGGGGAGCAAAAACATTCAGTACTTC.

This clonotype was detected ten times or more. V is TRBV29-1 and J is TRBJ2-3; D gene ambiguous. Looked up from germline, CDR1 is SQVTM and CDR2 is ANQGSEA. This CDR3 region has 15 residues. Trimming took off 7 bases at V and 0 bases at J, with 17 bases between the two ends. CDR3 region: CSAVDGHPSTDTQYF. For the CDR3, the DNA is TGCAGCGCTGTGGACGGCCATCCTAGCACAGATACGCAGTATTTT.

This clonotype was recorded at least ten times. Written as DNA, the CDR3 is TGTGCCAGCCTTAAGGGGAGTGGGTACGAGCAGTACTTC. Its translation is CASLKGSGYEQYF. The chain uses TRBV6-1 and TRBJ2-7; tentatively, D is TRBD1 or TRBD2 (5 bases each). CDR1 is MNHNS and CDR2 is SASEGT in the germline V gene. The CDR3 length is 13 residues. V was trimmed by 8 bases and J by 4 bases, leaving 15 bases between them.

The chain uses TRBV28 and TRBJ2-1, with a weak D call TRBD2 (7 bases). The CDR3 extends over 17 amino acids. Per the germline V gene, CDR1 is MDHEN and CDR2 is SYDVKM. The V end lost 7 bases, the J end lost 3 bases, and 22 bases lay between the germline ends. The CDR3 sequence is CASISLRGGELYNEQFF. In DNA form, the CDR3 reads TGTGCCAGCATCTCCCTTAGGGGGGGGGAACTCTACAATGAGCAGTTCTTC. Full variable domain (outside the CDR3, taken from reference TRBV28 and TRBJ2-1): DVKVTQSSRYLVKRTGEKVFLECVQDMDHENMFWYRQDPGLGLRLIYFSYDVKMKEKGDIPEGYSVSREKKERFSLILESASTNQTSMYLCASISLRGGELYNEQFFGPGTRLTVL.

This clonotype was seen many times. This chain uses TRBV12-3 or TRBV12-4 with TRBJ2-5; a weak D match, TRBD2 (6 bases). CDR3 size: 17 residues. Trimming took 5 bases from V and 5 from J, leaving 24 bases between them. CDR3 in amino acids: CASSRGAIRVVSETQYF. In nucleotides, the CDR3 is TGTGCCAGCAGTCGCGGGGCCATTAGAGTTGTGTCGGAGACCCAGTACTTC.

The sample holds many counts of this clonotype. This chain links TRBV20-1 with TRBJ1-6; TRBD1 agrees at 7 bases. Germline V gene lookup returns CDR1 DFQATT and CDR2 SNEGSKA (reference sequence). There are 13 residues in the CDR3. J gave up 8 bases and V 4 bases, and 5 bases lay outside the gene matches. The CDR3 protein is CSAMTGIYSPLHF. The DNA of the CDR3 is TGCAGTGCTATGACAGGGATTTATTCACCCCTCCACTTT.

The V and J genes are TRBV29-1 and TRBJ2-1; D is ambiguous. CDR3 length equals 11 residues. Trimming pared 6 bases from V and 5 bases from J, leaving 8 bases between. Germline V CDR1 and CDR2: SQVTM, ANQGSEA. The CDR3 coding sequence is TGCAGCGTCGGTCCTAACAATGAGCAGTTCTTC. It translates to CSVGPNNEQFF.

The rearrangement joins TRBV2 to TRBJ1-5; D is unclear. CDR3 size: 15 residues. The ends were cut back, 3 bases at V and 3 bases at J, with 12 bases in the middle. The germline gives CDR1 SNHLY, CDR2 FYNNEI. As DNA, the CDR3 is TGTGCCAGCAGTGACGAGGCAGTCCCCAATCAGCCCCAGCATTTT. Amino acid sequence: CASSDEAVPNQPQHF.

The CDR3 here is CASSPRGHYGYTF. The CDR3 DNA reads as TGTGCCAGCAGTCCACGGGGGCACTATGGCTACACCTTC. The chain recombines TRBV12-3 or TRBV12-4 with TRBJ1-2, with D possibly TRBD1 on 6 matching bases. Between the trimmed V and J ends, which lost 5 bases and 3 bases, there was a span of 10 bases. The CDR3 contains 13 residues.

The rearrangement uses TRBV10-3 and TRBJ1-1; D unclear. V was trimmed by 1 base and J by 0 bases, leaving 12 bases between them. Germline lookup yields CDR1 ENHRY and CDR2 SYGVKD. The CDR3 covers 16 residues. CDR3: CAISEYPIPMNTEAFF. DNA for the CDR3: TGTGCCATCAGTGAGTATCCAATACCTATGAACACTGAAGCTTTCTTT.

The chain employs TRBV11-2 and TRBJ2-6; D might be TRBD1 (6 bases). Deletions cut 1 base from V and 3 bases from J, with 16 bases between. Germline values: CDR1 SGHAT, CDR2 FQNNGV. The CDR3 loop spans 18 amino acids. This CDR3 is CASSLGGRQRFGANVLTF. CDR3 bases: TGTGCCAGCAGCTTAGGGGGGCGCCAGAGGTTTGGGGCCAACGTCCTGACTTTC.

V and J are TRBV11-2 and TRBJ2-1; D is perhaps TRBD2 (5 bases). This CDR3 region has 15 residues. The germline CDR1 and CDR2 sequences are SGHAT and FQNNGV. V dropped 1 base and J dropped 5 bases, with 12 bases sitting between them. The CDR3 DNA is TGTGCCAGCAGCTTAGGGGCAGGAGGTAACAATGAGCAGTTCTTC. This gives the protein CASSLGAGGNNEQFF.

In this sample, this clonotype turned up a few times. The genes are TRBV10-3 and TRBJ2-7; 9 positions match TRBD1. The CDR3 totals 13 residues. Germline lookup yields CDR1 ENHRY and CDR2 SYGVKD. V lost 11 bases, J lost 3 bases, and 8 bases stayed unmatched. In DNA form, the CDR3 reads TGTGCCGTGCTCCGGGGACAGGGCTACGAGCAGTACTTC. Translation: CAVLRGQGYEQYF.

This clonotype was observed at least ten times. The genes are TRBV18 and TRBJ2-2, with D possibly TRBD1 on 5 matching bases. Germline lookup yields CDR1 KGHSH and CDR2 LQKENI. The CDR3 has 16 amino acids. V was clipped by 3 bases and J by 1 base, with 12 bases between them. This CDR3 reads CASSPYAGMNTGELFF. Written as DNA, the CDR3 is TGTGCCAGCTCACCTTACGCAGGGATGAACACCGGGGAGCTGTTTTTT.